The clone carrying this T cell receptor beta chain was counted ten times or more. The source of the sample is a study of T cells in Graves' hyperthyroidism and ophthalmopathy. This CDR3 comprises 15 residues. With 6 bases clipped from V and 6 bases from J, the junction kept 11 bases outside the gene matches. The germline gives CDR1 SGHAT, CDR2 FQNNGV. Diagnosing involved the use of clinical symptoms, serum thyroxine and TRAb, thyroid ultrasound and orbital computed tomography. Using RNA transcripts as the source, TCR beta CDR3 regions were amplified. With the HTBI primer set, the TCR CDR3 went through a first round of RT-PCR. TCRdb independently ran MiXCR on the multiplex PCR reads; one entry per CDR3 protein. The sample has roughly 740,000 distinct CDR3 sequences; about a sixth are singletons.

J is TRBJ2-7 and V is TRBV11-2, with 10 bases identical to TRBD1. This sequence was found in a man aged 18 to 30 with Graves' hyperthyroidism. The sequenced material came from blood. The CDR3 reads CASSSDRGRLVEQYF. The CDR3 DNA reads TGTGCCAGCAGTTCCGACAGGGGGCGATTGGTCGAGCAGTACTTC.